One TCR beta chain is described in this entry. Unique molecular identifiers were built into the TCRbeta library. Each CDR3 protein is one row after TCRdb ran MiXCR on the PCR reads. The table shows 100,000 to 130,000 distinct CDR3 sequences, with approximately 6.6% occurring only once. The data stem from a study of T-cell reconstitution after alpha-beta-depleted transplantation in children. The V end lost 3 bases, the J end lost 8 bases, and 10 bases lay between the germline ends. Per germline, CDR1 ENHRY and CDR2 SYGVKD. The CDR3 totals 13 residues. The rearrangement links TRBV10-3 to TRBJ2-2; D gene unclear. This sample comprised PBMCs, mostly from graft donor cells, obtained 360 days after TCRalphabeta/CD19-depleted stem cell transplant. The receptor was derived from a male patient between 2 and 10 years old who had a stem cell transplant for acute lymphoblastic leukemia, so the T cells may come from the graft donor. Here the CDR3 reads CAISDFEPGELFF. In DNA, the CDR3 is TGTGCCATCAGTGATTTCGAGCCAGGGGAGCTGTTTTTT.